This paragraph reports one T cell receptor (beta chain). Its target is not known. The data originate from a study of regulatory T cells in long-lasting Graves disease. Across the study: Persistence in Graves' disease denoted antithyroid drug use beyond 5 years alongside positive TSH receptor antibodies. Study-wide results and limits: Sample size, which was small, may have reduced accuracy. Persistent disease favored TRBV28, TRBJ1-2 and TRBJ2-5.

Construction of TCR beta libraries relied on iRepertoire HTBI primers and on Arm-PCR targeting CDR3 regions. Each CDR3 protein is one row after TCRdb ran MiXCR on the multiplex PCR reads. Seen here are about 430,000 distinct CDR3 sequences, 21% observed once, and the top ten hold 13% to 15%. Germline V gene sequence: CDR1 SGHNT, CDR2 YYREEE (reference sequence). The CDR3 runs 12 residues. The V end lost 0 bases, the J end lost 8 bases, and 8 bases lay between the germline ends. The time point: persistent/refractory GD, antithyroid drugs over 5 years with positive TRAb. PBMC-extracted RNA yielded the TCR library.

The sequences come from peripheral blood mononuclear cells (PBMCs), collected when the disease was refractory, from a patient treated with antithyroid drugs. V and J are TRBV5-4 and TRBJ1-2; D is unresolved. The receptor was derived from a female donor with Graves disease. The CDR3 loop is CASSLGGAGYTF. The CDR3 DNA reads TGTGCCAGCAGCTTGGGGGGAGCCGGCTACACCTTC.